The 25 T cell receptor beta chains below come from one sample, sequenced in a study of cytomegalovirus exposure and HLA in healthy donors. The PCR had 60 Vbeta and 13 Jbeta primers. The data were produced by immunoSEQ multiplex PCR, yet TCRdb's version contains in-frame clones alone and is incomplete. The sample lists under 250,000 clones, over 70% seen once, with 0.71% in the top ten. Sequencing used PBMCs. These receptors were taken from a boy aged 2-9 years in good health and CMV-seronegative.

V and J are TRBV9 and TRBJ1-1; 7 positions match TRBD1. Germline V gene lookup returns CDR1 SGDLS and CDR2 YYNGEE. The J segment lost 2 bases and the V segment lost 4 bases, leaving 8 bases of the junction unmatched. This CDR3 has 15 amino acids. CDR3 in amino acids: CASSYQTGLNTEAFF. CDR3 DNA: TGTGCCAGCAGCTATCAGACAGGGCTCAACACTGAAGCTTTCTTT.

The chain uses TRBV7-9 and TRBJ1-4, with D possibly being TRBD1 (5 bases). This CDR3 is built from 14 residues. Germline V lookup: CDR1 SEHNR, CDR2 FQNEAQ (reference sequence). Trimming stripped 5 bases from V and 5 bases from J, with 12 bases between. CDR3 loop: CASSRQSLNEKLFF. The CDR3 DNA reads TGTGCCAGCAGCCGACAGAGCTTAAATGAAAAACTGTTTTTT.

The genes are TRBV10-2 and TRBJ1-2; 8 positions match TRBD1. The germline V gene has CDR1 WSHSY and CDR2 SAAADI. The ends lost 4 bases at V and 8 bases at J; junction bases unmatched: 3. The CDR3 sequence is 12 residues long. The CDR3 reads CASSGTGRGYTF. DNA for the CDR3: TGCGCCAGCAGTGGGACAGGGCGAGGCTACACCTTC.

The chain links TRBV7-2 to TRBJ1-5; a weak D match, TRBD1 (5 bases). Per germline, CDR1 SGHTA and CDR2 FQGNSA. This CDR3 is 14 amino acids long. The V end lost 4 bases, the J end lost 9 bases, and 16 bases lay between the germline ends. The CDR3 DNA is TGTGCCAGCAGCTCAGACAGTGCGGTTCGGCCCCAGCATTTT. Translated, it gives CASSSDSAVRPQHF.

This clone was counted only a few times. The chain recombines TRBV6-5 with TRBJ1-1; D ambiguous. Germline loops: CDR1 MNHEY, CDR2 SVGAGI. V gave up 0 bases and J gave up 2 bases, with 7 bases separating them. The CDR3 has 14 residues. This chain's CDR3 is CASSYSGSNTEAFF. CDR3 in DNA: TGTGCCAGCAGTTACTCGGGCAGTAACACTGAAGCTTTCTTT.

The sample holds one count of this clone. The gene calls are TRBV5-1 and TRBJ2-3; TRBD2 is a possible D gene (5 bases). The CDR3 totals 14 residues. V gave up 7 bases and J gave up 2 bases, with 14 bases separating them. Germline V gene lookup returns CDR1 SGHRS and CDR2 YFSETQ. CDR3 sequence: CASVPGSYTDTQYF. CDR3 DNA: TGCGCCAGCGTCCCGGGGTCTTACACAGATACGCAGTATTTT.

The chain is built from TRBV27 and TRBJ2-7; no definite D call. This CDR3 spans 14 amino acids. Germline V gene sequence: CDR1 MNHEY, CDR2 SMNVEV (reference sequence). Trimming left V 6 bases short and J 2 bases short, with 14 bases between. DNA for the CDR3: TGTGCCAGCAGCTCAACGACACCACCCTACGAGCAGTACTTC. This sequence encodes CASSSTTPPYEQYF.

This clone came up a few times. This chain uses TRBV6-1 with TRBJ1-5, with TRBD1 identical over 7 bases. This CDR3 region has 16 residues. CDR1 and CDR2 from the germline V gene are MNHNS and SASEGT. J lost 4 bases, V lost 0 bases, and 6 bases had no gene match. The CDR3 protein is CASSEAPGGVNQPQHF. CDR3 coding DNA: TGTGCCAGCAGTGAAGCGCCAGGGGGTGTAAATCAGCCCCAGCATTTT.

This clone was seen only a few times. The chain uses TRBV5-1 and TRBJ2-2; perhaps TRBD1 as D (6 bases). Germline V lookup: CDR1 SGHRS, CDR2 YFSETQ. This CDR3 is built from 15 residues. Trimming removed 4 bases from V and 8 bases from J, with 18 bases in between. DNA of the CDR3: TGCGCCAGCAGCCCGGGGCCAGGGGTATCTGGGGAGCTGTTTTTT. Its translation is CASSPGPGVSGELFF.

This clone was detected only once. The chain combines TRBV7-6 with TRBJ1-1; D may be TRBD1 (6 bases). The CDR3 consists of 16 residues. Trimming took off 5 bases at V and 1 base at J, with 17 bases between the two ends. CDR1 is SGHVS and CDR2 is FNYEAQ in the germline V gene. The CDR3 sequence: CASSLPRGGANTEAFF. The CDR3 nucleotides are TGTGCCAGCAGCCTCCCCCGGGGGGGGGCGAACACTGAAGCTTTCTTT.

J is TRBJ2-5 and V is TRBV6-5, with TRBD2 as a possible D gene (7 bases). CDR3 size: 16 residues. The germline V gene encodes CDR1 MNHEY and CDR2 SVGAGI. V dropped 0 bases and J dropped 2 bases, with 13 bases sitting between them. CDR3 loop: CASSYSWGGQQETQYF. The CDR3 DNA reads TGTGCCAGCAGTTACTCGTGGGGGGGGCAGCAAGAGACCCAGTACTTC.

The V gene is TRBV6-1, the J gene TRBJ1-1, with 7 bases lining up with TRBD1. This CDR3 region has 13 residues. The ends lost 5 bases at V and 6 bases at J; junction bases unmatched: 6. From germline, CDR1 is MNHNS and CDR2 SASEGT. The CDR3 sequence: CASSNYRGSEAFF. The CDR3 DNA is TGTGCCAGCAGTAATTACAGGGGATCTGAAGCTTTCTTT.

This rearrangement joins TRBV15 to TRBJ1-5; TRBD1 is a possible D gene (6 bases). The germline gives CDR1 LNHNV, CDR2 YYDKDF (reference sequence). Between the trimmed V and J ends, which lost 0 bases and 7 bases, there was a span of 13 bases. The CDR3 is made up of 15 amino acids. The CDR3 protein is CATSREGYRAQPQHF. The CDR3 nucleotides are TGTGCCACCAGCAGAGAGGGGTACAGGGCCCAGCCCCAGCATTTT.

This clone appeared a single time. J is TRBJ1-4 and V is TRBV5-7; D may be TRBD1 (5 bases). TRBV5-7 is labeled an ORF, and its function is uncertain. The CDR3 runs 18 residues. V was shortened by 2 bases and J by 0 bases, with 17 bases between the two germline ends. The CDR3 region is CASSFGFVREATNEKLFF. The DNA of the CDR3 is TGTGCCAGCAGCTTTGGGTTTGTCAGGGAGGCAACTAATGAAAAACTGTTTTTT.

This rearrangement joins TRBV5-6 to TRBJ2-5; 7 bases agree with TRBD1. V lost 4 bases and J lost 1; bases outside the gene matches: 4. This CDR3 has 14 amino acids. The germline V gene encodes CDR1 SGHDT and CDR2 YYEEEE. As DNA, the CDR3 is TGTGCCAGCAGCCGAGCAGGGGGCCAAGAGACCCAGTACTTC. Residues: CASSRAGGQETQYF. Using reference TRBV5-6 and TRBJ2-5 for the parts outside the CDR3, the full variable domain is DAGVTQSPTHLIKTRGQQVTLRCSPKSGHDTVSWYQQALGQGPQFIFQYYEEEERQRGNFPDRFSGHQFPNYSSELNVNALLLGDSALYLCASSRAGGQETQYFGPGTRLLVL.

This clone was seen a single time. The CDR3, as DNA: TGTGCCTGGAGGAATAGCGGGAGGTTAGATACGCAGTATTTT. Translating it yields CAWRNSGRLDTQYF. The chain is built from TRBV30 and TRBJ2-3, with 10 bases matching TRBD2. The CDR3 loop spans 14 amino acids. V gave up 3 bases and J gave up 5 bases; unmatched junction bases: 5. The germline gives CDR1 GTSNPN, CDR2 SVGIG (reference sequence).

The chain employs TRBV30 and TRBJ1-2; D is uncertain. In germline, CDR1 is GTSNPN, CDR2 SVGIG (reference sequence). V was shortened by 0 bases and J by 4 bases, with 18 bases between the two germline ends. The CDR3 runs 16 residues. DNA of the CDR3: TGTGCCTGGAGTGTAAATATCGCCTTAGCGGGCTATGGCTACACCTTC. It is translated as CAWSVNIALAGYGYTF.

The chain joins TRBV7-2 to TRBJ1-4, with a tentative D call TRBD1 (5 bases). CDR1 is SGHTA and CDR2 is FQGNSA in the germline V gene. The V and J ends lost 7 bases and 8 bases respectively, with 14 bases between them. This CDR3 contains 13 residues. In DNA, the CDR3 is TGTGCCAGCACCCCTAGGGGAGGAGAAAAACTGTTTTTT. Translating gives CASTPRGGEKLFF.

V gene TRBV18 combines with J gene TRBJ1-2; 7 positions agree with TRBD1. The V gene's germline CDR1 is KGHSH and CDR2 LQKENI. J lost 6 bases, V lost 2 bases, and 3 bases had no gene match. The CDR3 sequence is 13 residues long. The CDR3: CASSPGDRNGYTF. The CDR3 nucleotides read TGTGCCAGCTCACCAGGGGACAGAAATGGCTACACCTTC.

This chain joins TRBV6-1 and TRBJ2-5; 7 bases match TRBD2. The closer fit of TRBJ2-7 to the DNA end suggests the J call may be wrong. Germline lookup yields CDR1 MNHNS and CDR2 SASEGT. The CDR3 runs 15 residues. CDR3 loop: CASAHASGISYEQYF. The DNA of the CDR3 is TGTGCCAGCGCTCACGCCAGCGGGATCTCCTACGAGCAGTACTTC.

The rearrangement links TRBV5-6 to TRBJ1-5; D remains ambiguous. The CDR3 is 14 amino acids. Per germline, CDR1 SGHDT and CDR2 YYEEEE. The ends were cut back, 1 base at V and 5 bases at J, with 10 bases in the middle. CDR3 region: CASSLSGVHQPQHF. CDR3 coding DNA: TGTGCCAGCAGCTTGTCCGGGGTGCATCAGCCCCAGCATTTT.

V usage is TRBV5-1 and J usage is TRBJ2-1; 8 bases match TRBD2. Germline CDR1 is SGHRS and CDR2 is YFSETQ. The CDR3 is 15 amino acids. V trimming: 0 bases; J trimming: 6 bases; junction bases outside the gene matches: 5. CDR3 nucleotide sequence: TGCGCCAGCAGCTTGGACGGGGGGGCCGCCAATGAGCAGTTCTTC. Protein sequence: CASSLDGGAANEQFF.

The V gene is TRBV4-2, the J gene TRBJ2-1; 12 positions match TRBD2. CDR1 and CDR2 (germline): LGHNA, YNFKEQ. The CDR3 totals 17 residues. The J segment lost 6 bases and the V segment lost 4 bases, leaving 10 bases of the junction unmatched. CDR3 in amino acids: CASSRGLAGRRGNEQFF. DNA of the CDR3: TGTGCCAGCAGCCGCGGACTAGCGGGAAGGCGGGGCAATGAGCAGTTCTTC.

CDR3 in DNA: TGTGCCAGCAGCCTTGGGCAGGGCTGGGTCTATGGCTACACCTTC. The encoded protein is CASSLGQGWVYGYTF. This sequence joins TRBV14 and TRBJ1-2; D is perhaps TRBD1 (5 bases). Trimming shortened V by 4 bases and J by 4 bases, and 16 bases separated the two germline ends. From germline, CDR1 is SGHDN and CDR2 FVKESK. The CDR3 has 15 amino acids.

The chain uses TRBV13 and TRBJ2-2; TRBD1 matches 8 bases. V was clipped by 4 bases and J by 0 bases; unmatched bases: 10. The CDR3 consists of 18 residues. CDR1 and CDR2 (germline): PRHDT, FYEKMQ (reference sequence). DNA for the CDR3: TGTGCCAGCAGCTCGACAGGGGCTGGGGACGCGAACACCGGGGAGCTGTTTTTT. Translation gives CASSSTGAGDANTGELFF. The whole variable domain, remainder taken from reference TRBV13 and TRBJ2-2, is AAGVIQSPRHLIKEKRETATLKCYPIPRHDTVYWYQQGPGQDPQFLISFYEKMQSDKGSIPDRFSAQQFSDYHSELNMSSLELGDSALYFCASSSTGAGDANTGELFFGEGSRLTVL.